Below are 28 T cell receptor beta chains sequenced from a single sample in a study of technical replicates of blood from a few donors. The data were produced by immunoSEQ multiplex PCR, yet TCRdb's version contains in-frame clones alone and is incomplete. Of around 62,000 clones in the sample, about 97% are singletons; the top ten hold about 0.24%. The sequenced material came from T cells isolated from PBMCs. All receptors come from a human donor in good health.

The CDR3 DNA is TGTGCCAGCAGCCTAGATACTAGCGGGAGATGGAGTGAGCAGTTCTTC. Amino acids: CASSLDTSGRWSEQFF. The V gene is TRBV27, the J gene TRBJ2-1, with 11 nucleotides matching TRBD2. The germline CDR1 and CDR2 sequences are MNHEY and SMNVEV (reference sequence). The ends lost 6 bases at V and 9 bases at J; junction bases unmatched: 13. The CDR3 sequence is 16 residues long.

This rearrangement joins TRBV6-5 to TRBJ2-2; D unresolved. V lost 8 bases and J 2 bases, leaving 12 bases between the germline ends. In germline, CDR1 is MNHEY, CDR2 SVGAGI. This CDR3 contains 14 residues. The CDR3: CASARQTNTGELFF. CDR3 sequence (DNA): TGTGCCAGCGCCCGACAAACCAACACCGGGGAGCTGTTTTTT.

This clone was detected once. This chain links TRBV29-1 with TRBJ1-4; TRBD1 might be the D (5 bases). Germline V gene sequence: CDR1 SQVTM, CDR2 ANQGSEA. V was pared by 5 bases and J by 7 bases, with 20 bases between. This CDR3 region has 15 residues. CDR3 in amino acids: CSVYTGWTMGEKLFF. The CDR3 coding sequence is TGCAGCGTTTATACAGGATGGACGATGGGTGAAAAACTGTTTTTT.

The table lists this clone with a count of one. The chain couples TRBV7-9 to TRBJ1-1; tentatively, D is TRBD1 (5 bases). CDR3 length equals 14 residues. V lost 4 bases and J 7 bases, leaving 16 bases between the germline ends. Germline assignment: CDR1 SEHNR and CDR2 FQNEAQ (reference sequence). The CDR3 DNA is TGTGCCAGCAGCTCCCAGCGCAGGGCTGATGAAGCTTTCTTT. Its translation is CASSSQRRADEAFF.

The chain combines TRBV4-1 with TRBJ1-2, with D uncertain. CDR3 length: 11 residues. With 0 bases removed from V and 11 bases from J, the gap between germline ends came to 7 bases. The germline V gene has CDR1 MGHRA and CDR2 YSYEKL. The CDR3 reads CASSQDRLYTF. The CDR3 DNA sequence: TGCGCCAGCAGCCAAGATCGACTATACACCTTC.

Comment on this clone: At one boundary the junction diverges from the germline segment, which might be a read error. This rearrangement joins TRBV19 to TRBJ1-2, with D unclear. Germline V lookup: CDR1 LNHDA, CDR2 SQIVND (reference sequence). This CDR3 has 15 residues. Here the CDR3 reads CASSVEPGGIPGYTF. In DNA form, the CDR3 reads TGTGCCAGTAGTGTAGAACCGGGAGGCATTCCTGGCTACACCTTC.

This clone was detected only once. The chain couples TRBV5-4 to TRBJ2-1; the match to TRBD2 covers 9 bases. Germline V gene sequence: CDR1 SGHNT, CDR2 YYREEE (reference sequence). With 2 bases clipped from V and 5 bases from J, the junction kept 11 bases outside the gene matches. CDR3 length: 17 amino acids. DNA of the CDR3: TGTGCCAGCAGCTTCAATGCAGCTCAGCGGGGGGACAATGAGCAGTTCTTC. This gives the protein CASSFNAAQRGDNEQFF.

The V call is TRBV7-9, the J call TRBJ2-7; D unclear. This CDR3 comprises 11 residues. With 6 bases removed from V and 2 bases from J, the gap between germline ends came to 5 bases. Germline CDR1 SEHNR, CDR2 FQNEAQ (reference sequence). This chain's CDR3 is CASSSAYEQYF. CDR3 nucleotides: TGTGCCAGCAGTTCTGCCTACGAGCAGTACTTC.

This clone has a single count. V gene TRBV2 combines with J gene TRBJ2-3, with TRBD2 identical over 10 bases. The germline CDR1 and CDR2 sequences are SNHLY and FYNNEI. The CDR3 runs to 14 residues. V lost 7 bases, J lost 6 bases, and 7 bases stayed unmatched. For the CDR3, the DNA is TGTGCCAGCAAGGAGCGGGAGGGCCTCGATACGCAGTATTTT. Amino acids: CASKEREGLDTQYF.

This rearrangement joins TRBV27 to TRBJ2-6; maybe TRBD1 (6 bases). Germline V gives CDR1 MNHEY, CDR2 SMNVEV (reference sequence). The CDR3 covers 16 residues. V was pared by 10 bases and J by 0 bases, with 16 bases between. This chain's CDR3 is CANTGHSFSGANVLTF. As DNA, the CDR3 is TGTGCCAATACGGGACACTCATTCTCTGGGGCCAACGTCCTGACTTTC.

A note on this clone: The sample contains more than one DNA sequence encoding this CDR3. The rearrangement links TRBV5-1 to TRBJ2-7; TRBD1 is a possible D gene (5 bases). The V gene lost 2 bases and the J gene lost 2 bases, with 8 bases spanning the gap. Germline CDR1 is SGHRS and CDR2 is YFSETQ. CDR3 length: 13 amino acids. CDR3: CASSFAGTYEQYF. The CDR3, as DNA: TGCGCCAGCAGCTTCGCAGGGACCTACGAGCAGTACTTC.

CDR3: CASSLTSGVYNEQFF. The CDR3 DNA reads as TGTGCCAGCAGCTTGACTAGCGGGGTTTACAATGAGCAGTTCTTC. The rearrangement uses TRBV28 and TRBJ2-1; 11 bases match TRBD2. Germline loops: CDR1 MDHEN, CDR2 SYDVKM. The CDR3 extends over 15 amino acids. The trim removed 6 bases at V and 4 bases at J, leaving 5 bases unmatched.

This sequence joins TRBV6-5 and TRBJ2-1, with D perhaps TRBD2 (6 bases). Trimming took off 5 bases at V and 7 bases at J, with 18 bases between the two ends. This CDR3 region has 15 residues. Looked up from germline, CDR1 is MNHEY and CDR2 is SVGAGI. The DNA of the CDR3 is TGTGCCAGCAGTATAAACCCGGGAGCAGGAAATGAGCAGTTCTTC. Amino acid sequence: CASSINPGAGNEQFF.

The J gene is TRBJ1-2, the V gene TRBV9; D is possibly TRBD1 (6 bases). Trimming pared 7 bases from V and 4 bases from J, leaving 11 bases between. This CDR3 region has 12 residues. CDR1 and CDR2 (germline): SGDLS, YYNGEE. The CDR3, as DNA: TGTGCCAGCCAGGGGAGTTCCTATGGCTACACCTTC. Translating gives CASQGSSYGYTF.

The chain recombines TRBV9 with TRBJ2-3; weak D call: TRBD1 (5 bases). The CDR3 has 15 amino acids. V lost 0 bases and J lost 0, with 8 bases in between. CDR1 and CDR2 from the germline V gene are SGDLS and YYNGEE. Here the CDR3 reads CASSVGTSSTDTQYF. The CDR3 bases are TGTGCCAGCAGCGTAGGGACATCTAGCACAGATACGCAGTATTTT.

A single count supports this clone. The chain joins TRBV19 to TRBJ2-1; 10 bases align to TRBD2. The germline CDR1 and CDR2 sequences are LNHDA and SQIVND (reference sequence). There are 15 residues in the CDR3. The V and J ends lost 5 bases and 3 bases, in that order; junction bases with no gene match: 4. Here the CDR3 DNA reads TGTGCCAGTAGTCCCACTAGCGGGGTCTACAATGAGCAGTTCTTC. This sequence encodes CASSPTSGVYNEQFF.

CDR3 bases: TGTGCCTGGAGTGCTAAGGGGCTGGAAGAGCAGTACTTC. Protein: CAWSAKGLEEQYF. The chain combines TRBV30 with TRBJ2-7; possible D gene TRBD1, 5 bases. From germline, CDR1 is GTSNPN and CDR2 SVGIG (reference sequence). This CDR3 region has 13 residues. Deletions cut 1 base from V and 7 bases from J, with 14 bases between.

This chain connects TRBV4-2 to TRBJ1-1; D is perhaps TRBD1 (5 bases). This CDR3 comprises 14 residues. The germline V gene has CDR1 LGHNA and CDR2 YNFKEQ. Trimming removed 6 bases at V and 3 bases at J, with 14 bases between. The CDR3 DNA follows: TGTGCCAGCAGGGGGGGATCCGAATACACTGAAGCTTTCTTT. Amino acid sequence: CASRGGSEYTEAFF.

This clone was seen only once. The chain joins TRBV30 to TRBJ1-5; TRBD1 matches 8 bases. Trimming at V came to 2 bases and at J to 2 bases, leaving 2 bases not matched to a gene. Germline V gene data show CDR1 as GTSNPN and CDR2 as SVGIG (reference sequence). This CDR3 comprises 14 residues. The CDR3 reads CAWSLDRGNQPQHF. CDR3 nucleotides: TGTGCCTGGAGTTTGGACAGGGGCAATCAGCCCCAGCATTTT.

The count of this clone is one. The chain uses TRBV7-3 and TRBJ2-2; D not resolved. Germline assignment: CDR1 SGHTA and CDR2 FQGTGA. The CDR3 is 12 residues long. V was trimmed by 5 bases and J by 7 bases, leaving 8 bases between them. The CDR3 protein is CASSSNGGELFF. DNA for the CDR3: TGTGCCAGCAGCAGCAACGGCGGGGAGCTGTTTTTT.

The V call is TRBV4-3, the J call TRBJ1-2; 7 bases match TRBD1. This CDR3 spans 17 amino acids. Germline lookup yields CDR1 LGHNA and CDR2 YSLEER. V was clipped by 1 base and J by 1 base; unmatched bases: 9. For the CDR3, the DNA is TGCGCCAGCAGCCAAGGTTTCGACAGGGCTCTTAACTATGGCTACACCTTC. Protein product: CASSQGFDRALNYGYTF.

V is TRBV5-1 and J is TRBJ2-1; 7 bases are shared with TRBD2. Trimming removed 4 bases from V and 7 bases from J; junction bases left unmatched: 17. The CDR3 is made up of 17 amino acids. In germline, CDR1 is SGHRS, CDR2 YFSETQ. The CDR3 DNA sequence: TGCGCCAGCAGCCAAGGGTCGGGAGAAGGGAGGGGAAATGAGCAGTTCTTC. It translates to CASSQGSGEGRGNEQFF.

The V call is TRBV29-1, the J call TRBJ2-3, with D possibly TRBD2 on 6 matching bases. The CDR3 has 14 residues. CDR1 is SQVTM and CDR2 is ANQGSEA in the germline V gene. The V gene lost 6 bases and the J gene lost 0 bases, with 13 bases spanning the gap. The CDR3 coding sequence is TGCAGCGTCGACCGGACTACTAGCACAGATACGCAGTATTTT. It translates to CSVDRTTSTDTQYF.

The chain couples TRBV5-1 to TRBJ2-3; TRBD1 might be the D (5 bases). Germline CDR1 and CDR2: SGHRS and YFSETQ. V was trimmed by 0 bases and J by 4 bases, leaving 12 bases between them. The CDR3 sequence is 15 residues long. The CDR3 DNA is TGCGCCAGCAGCTTGGGCCCAGGGAAGGCAGATACGCAGTATTTT. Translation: CASSLGPGKADTQYF. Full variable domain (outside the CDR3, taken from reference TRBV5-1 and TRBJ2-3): KAGVTQTPRYLIKTRGQQVTLSCSPISGHRSVSWYQQTPGQGLQFLFEYFSETQRNKGNFPGRFSGRQFSNSRSEMNVSTLELGDSALYLCASSLGPGKADTQYFGPGTRLTVL.

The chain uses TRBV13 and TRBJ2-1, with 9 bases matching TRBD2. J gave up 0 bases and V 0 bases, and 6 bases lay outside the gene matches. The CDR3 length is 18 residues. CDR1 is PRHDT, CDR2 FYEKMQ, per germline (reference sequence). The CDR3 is CASSLGLAGASSYNEQFF. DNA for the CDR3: TGTGCCAGCAGCTTAGGCTTAGCGGGAGCTAGCTCCTACAATGAGCAGTTCTTC.

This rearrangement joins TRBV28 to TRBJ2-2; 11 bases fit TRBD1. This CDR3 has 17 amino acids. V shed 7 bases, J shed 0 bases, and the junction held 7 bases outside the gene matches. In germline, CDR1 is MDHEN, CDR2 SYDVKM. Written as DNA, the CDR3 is TGTGCCAGCATCCCTGGACAGGGGGCGACGAACACCGGGGAGCTGTTTTTT. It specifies CASIPGQGATNTGELFF.

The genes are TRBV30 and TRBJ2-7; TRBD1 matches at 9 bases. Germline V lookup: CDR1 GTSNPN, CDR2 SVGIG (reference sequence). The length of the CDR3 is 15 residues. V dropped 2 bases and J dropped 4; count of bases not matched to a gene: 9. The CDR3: CAWSQTSGTGYEQYF. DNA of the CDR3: TGTGCCTGGAGTCAGACTTCCGGGACAGGGTACGAGCAGTACTTC.

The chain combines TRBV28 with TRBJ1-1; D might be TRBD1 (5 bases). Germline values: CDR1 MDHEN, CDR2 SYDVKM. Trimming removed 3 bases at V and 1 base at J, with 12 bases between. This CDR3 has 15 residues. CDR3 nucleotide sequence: TGTGCCAGCAGTTTGTGGGGGGAGGGGAACACTGAAGCTTTCTTT. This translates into CASSLWGEGNTEAFF.